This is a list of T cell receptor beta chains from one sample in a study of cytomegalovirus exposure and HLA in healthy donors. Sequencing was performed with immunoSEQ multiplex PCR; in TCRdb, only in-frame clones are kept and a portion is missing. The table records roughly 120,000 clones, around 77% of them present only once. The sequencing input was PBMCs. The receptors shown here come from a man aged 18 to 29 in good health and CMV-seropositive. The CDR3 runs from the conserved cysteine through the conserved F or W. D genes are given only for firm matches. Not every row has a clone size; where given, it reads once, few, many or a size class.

TGCGCCAGCAGCCGGGACAGGGTGGACAATGAGCAGTTCTTC | CASSRDRVDNEQFF | 14 | TRBV5-1 | TRBD1 | once | TRBJ2-1
TGTGCCAGTAGTAGGCGGGACAGCGAGGCCTATGGCTACACCTTC | CASSRRDSEAYGYTF | 15 | TRBV19 | TRBD1 | once | TRBJ1-2
TGTGCCATCAGTGATCTCGGGACTCCGGAGGCCGGGGAGCTGTTTTTT | CAISDLGTPEAGELFF | 16 | TRBV10-3 | - | - | TRBJ2-2
TGTGCCAGCTCACCATCAGGGTCCGACGAGCAGTACTTC | CASSPSGSDEQYF | 13 | TRBV18 | - | few | TRBJ2-7
TGTGCCAGCAGGCTTGGACAGCGCGATGAGCAGTTCTTC | CASRLGQRDEQFF | 13 | TRBV6-5 | - | - | TRBJ2-1
TGTGCCAGCTTCCTCGGGGGCACTGAAGCTTTCTTT | CASFLGGTEAFF | 12 | TRBV6-5 | - | once | TRBJ1-1
TGTGCCAGTCAGCCCCTCAACAGGGTGAACACTGAAGCTTTCTTT | CASQPLNRVNTEAFF | 15 | TRBV19 | - | once | TRBJ1-1
TGTGCCAGCAGGCCCGGGACAGGGGGTTTCTACGAGCAGTACTTC | CASRPGTGGFYEQYF | 15 | TRBV5-4 | TRBD1 | few | TRBJ2-7
TGTGCCAGTAGGAGGACCCGGGACACGTCCTACAATGAGCAGTTCTTC | CASRRTRDTSYNEQFF | 16 | TRBV19 | - | - | TRBJ2-1
TGCGCCAGCAGCCCCGGGGGGCGTAGCGCAGATACGCAGTATTTT | CASSPGGRSADTQYF | 15 | TRBV5-1 | - | - | TRBJ2-3
TGCGCCTTATCTGAAGGAGGGCCCAATGAGCAGTTCTTC | CALSEGGPNEQFF | 13 | TRBV10-2 | - | - | TRBJ2-1
TGTGCCATCGGGACAGAAGAGACCCAGTACTTC | CAIGTEETQYF | 11 | TRBV2 | TRBD1 | few | TRBJ2-5
TGTGCCAGCAGCCACACCGACCCGCGGGAGACCCAGTACTTC | CASSHTDPRETQYF | 14 | TRBV7-6 | - | - | TRBJ2-5
TGTGCCAGTAAAGGGGGCGCTTACGGGGCCAACGGCCTGACTTTC | CASKGGAYGANGLTF | 15 | TRBV19 | TRBD1 | - | TRBJ2-6
TGTGCCAGCAGCCCTGGACTAGCGGGGCTAAAAGAGACCCAGTACTTC | CASSPGLAGLKETQYF | 16 | TRBV5-4 | TRBD2 | - | TRBJ2-5
TGTGCCAGCAGCGGAGGACTAGCGGGAGCCTACGAGCAGTACTTC | CASSGGLAGAYEQYF | 15 | TRBV13 | TRBD2 | - | TRBJ2-7
TGTGCCAGTAGTGCGGAAGGCGGGTCAACTAATGAAAAACTGTTTTTT | CASSAEGGSTNEKLFF | 16 | TRBV19 | - | - | TRBJ1-4
TGTGCCAGCAGATCAGGGGGCCTGGTCACCGGGGAGCTGTTTTTT | CASRSGGLVTGELFF | 15 | TRBV6-5 | TRBD1 | few | TRBJ2-2
TGTGCCAGCAGTGAAGTTAGACGGGACTATGGCTACACCTTC | CASSEVRRDYGYTF | 14 | TRBV6-1 | - | - | TRBJ1-2
TGTGCCAGCTCCCAAAGGGGACAGGGGGCGCACGGCTACACCTTC | CASSQRGQGAHGYTF | 15 | TRBV18 | TRBD1 | - | TRBJ1-2
TGTGCCAGCTCACCACCGGGACAGCGGTACACCACCATATATTTT | CASSPPGQRYTTIYF | 15 | TRBV18 | TRBD1 | - | TRBJ1-3
TGTGCCAGCAGTTGGCGGGGGCTTGGCGCTGAAGCTTTCTTT | CASSWRGLGAEAFF | 14 | TRBV6-5 | - | - | TRBJ1-1
TGTGCCAGCAGTTTCTGGGACAAGGAGGCTTTCTTT | CASSFWDKEAFF | 12 | TRBV28 | - | - | TRBJ1-1
TGTGCCAGCAGCTCCCCCTCGACTAGCTCGCAGTTCTTC | CASSSPSTSSQFF | 13 | TRBV7-9 | TRBD2 | - | TRBJ2-1
TGTGCCAGCAGTTTTTCCCAATCCTACAATGAGCAGTTCTTC | CASSFSQSYNEQFF | 14 | TRBV2 | - | few | TRBJ2-1